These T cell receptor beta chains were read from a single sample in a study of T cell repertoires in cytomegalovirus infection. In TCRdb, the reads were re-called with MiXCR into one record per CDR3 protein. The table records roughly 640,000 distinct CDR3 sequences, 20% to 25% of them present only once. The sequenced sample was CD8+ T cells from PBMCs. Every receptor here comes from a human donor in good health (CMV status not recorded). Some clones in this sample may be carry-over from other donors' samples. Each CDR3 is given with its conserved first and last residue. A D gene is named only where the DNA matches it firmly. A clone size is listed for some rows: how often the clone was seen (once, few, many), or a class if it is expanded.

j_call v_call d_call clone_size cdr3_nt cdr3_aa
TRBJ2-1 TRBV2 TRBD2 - TGTGCCAGCAGTATCACCGGGACTAGCGGGGCCTACAATGAGCAGTTCTTC CASSITGTSGAYNEQFF
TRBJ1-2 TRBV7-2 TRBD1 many TGTGCCAGCAGCTTAGATCACAGGGGGCGTTTTTATGGCTACACCTTC CASSLDHRGRFYGYTF
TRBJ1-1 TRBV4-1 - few TGCGCCAGCAGCCAAGAGAGGGGCACTGAAGCTTTCTTT CASSQERGTEAFF
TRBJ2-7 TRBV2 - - TGTGCCAGCATTGGGGGGTACGAGCAGTACTTC CASIGGYEQYF
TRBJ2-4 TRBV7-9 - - TGTGCCAGCAGCCCCATACAGGGGACTGGCAAAAACATTCAGTACTTC CASSPIQGTGKNIQYF
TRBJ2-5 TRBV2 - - TGTGTCAGCAGGTGGATTGACGAGACCCAGTACTTC CVSRWIDETQYF
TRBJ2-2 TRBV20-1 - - TGCAGTGCTAGAGATTTTCGCTCCAGCGGGGAGCTGTTTTTT CSARDFRSSGELFF
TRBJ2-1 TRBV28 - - TGTGCCAGCAGTTTACTCGGGGTAGGTGATGAGCAGTTCTTC CASSLLGVGDEQFF
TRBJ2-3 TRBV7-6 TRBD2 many TGTGCCAGCAGCTTTCTAGCGGGGGCCACAGATACGCAGTATTTT CASSFLAGATDTQYF
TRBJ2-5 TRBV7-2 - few TGTGCCAGCAGCTTAAATTATGGAGAGACCCAGTACTTC CASSLNYGETQYF
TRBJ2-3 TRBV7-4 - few TGTGCCAGCAGCTCGCACCCCCCCGCAGATACGCAGTATTTT CASSSHPPADTQYF
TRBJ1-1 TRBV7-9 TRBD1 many TGTGCCAGCAGCGGGGACAGCCGGAAGTCTGAAGCTTTCTTT CASSGDSRKSEAFF
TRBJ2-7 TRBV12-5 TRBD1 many TGTGCTAGTGGTTTGGCCCATAACCGGGACAGGGGTTACGAGCAGTACTTC CASGLAHNRDRGYEQYF
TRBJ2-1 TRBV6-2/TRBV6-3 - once TGTGCCAGCAGTTTACTAGACCCCTACAATGAGCAGTTCTTC CASSLLDPYNEQFF
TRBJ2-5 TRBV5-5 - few TGTGCCAGCAGCTCACCGGTTCGACAAGAGACCCAGTACTTC CASSSPVRQETQYF
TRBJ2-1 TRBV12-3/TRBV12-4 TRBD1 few TGTGCCAGCAGTCTCTTTTTCGGACAGGGGCACAATGAGCAGTTCTTC CASSLFFGQGHNEQFF
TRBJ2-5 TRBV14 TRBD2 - TGTGCCAGCAGCCAAGGGACTAGCGGGGGGTCGGAGACCCAGTACTTC CASSQGTSGGSETQYF
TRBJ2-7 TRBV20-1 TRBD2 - TGCAGTGCTGACAGACTAGCGGGTTACGAGCAGTACTTC CSADRLAGYEQYF
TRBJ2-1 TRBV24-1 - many TGTGCCACCAGTATAAGCGGAGCCTACTACAATGAGCAGTTCTTC CATSISGAYYNEQFF
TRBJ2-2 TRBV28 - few TGTGCCAGCAGTTACCCGTCGGACGCAGGATATAACACCGGGGAGCTGTTTTTT CASSYPSDAGYNTGELFF
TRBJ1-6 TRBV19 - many TGTGCCAGTAGTATACGGCTTTTCGACTCACCCCTCCACTTT CASSIRLFDSPLHF
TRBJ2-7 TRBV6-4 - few TGTGCCAGCAGTGACTTCCCCGGCTCCGAGCAGTACTTC CASSDFPGSEQYF
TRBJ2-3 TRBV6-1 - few TGTGCCAGCAGTACGTATGCTCCCGGGATCCCAGATACGCAGTATTTT CASSTYAPGIPDTQYF
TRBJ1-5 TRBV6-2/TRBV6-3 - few TGTGCCAGCAGTTACTCGAGCAGGGGCAATCAGCCCCAGCATTTT CASSYSSRGNQPQHF
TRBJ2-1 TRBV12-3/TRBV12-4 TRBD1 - TGTGCCAGCATCCAAAGGGACAGGGGGCGAAATGAGCAGTTCTTC CASIQRDRGRNEQFF
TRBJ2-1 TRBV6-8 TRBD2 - TGTGCCAGCAGTTATGCCGGGGGGGCCACGGAGCAGTTCTTC CASSYAGGATEQFF
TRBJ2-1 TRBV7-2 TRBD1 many TGTGCCAGCAGCTTTACCGGGACAGCGAGCTCCTACAATGAGCAGTTCTTC CASSFTGTASSYNEQFF
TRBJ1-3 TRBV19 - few TGTGCCAGTAGTATACCAGATGACGGAAACACCATATATTTT CASSIPDDGNTIYF
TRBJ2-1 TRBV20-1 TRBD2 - TGCAGTGCTAGACCAACTAGCGGGGGTTGGAATGAGCAGTTCTTC CSARPTSGGWNEQFF
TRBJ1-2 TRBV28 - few TGTGCCAGCAGAAGACAGTCCTCCACACGCTATGGCTACACCTTC CASRRQSSTRYGYTF
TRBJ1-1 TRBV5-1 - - TGCGCCAGCAGCTTGGAGTCGGTGGGCACTGAAGCTTTCTTT CASSLESVGTEAFF
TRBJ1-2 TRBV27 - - TGTGCCAGCAGTTTCCACGGCGCCGGCTATGGCTACACCTTC CASSFHGAGYGYTF
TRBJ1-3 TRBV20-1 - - TGCAGTGCCGTTACCACCTCGACAGGCTCTTCTGGAAACACCATATATTTT CSAVTTSTGSSGNTIYF
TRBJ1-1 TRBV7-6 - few TGTGCCAGCAGCTTAGGGTTCTCAGGAACTGAAGCTTTCTTT CASSLGFSGTEAFF
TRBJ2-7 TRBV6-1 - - TGTGCCAGCAGTGCTAGGGGTCCCGAGCAGTACTTC CASSARGPEQYF
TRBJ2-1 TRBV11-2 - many TGTGCCAGCAGCTTTTTGGGGAGCTCCTACAATGAGCAGTTCTTC CASSFLGSSYNEQFF
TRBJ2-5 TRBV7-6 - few TGTGCCAGCACCCCGTCGGGTGAAGAGACCCAGTACTTC CASTPSGEETQYF
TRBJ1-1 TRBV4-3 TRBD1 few TGCGCCAGCAGCCAAGGCCGAGGCAGGGGGCTAAGGGTCGGCACTGAAGCTTTCTTT CASSQGRGRGLRVGTEAFF
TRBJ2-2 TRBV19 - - TGTGCCAGTAGTACTCAACAGGGATCCGGGGAGCTGTTTTTT CASSTQQGSGELFF
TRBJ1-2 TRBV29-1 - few TGCAGCGTTGACCCGGGACAAGGAAGCTATGGCTACACCTTC CSVDPGQGSYGYTF
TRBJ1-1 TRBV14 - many TGTGCCAGCAGCCGGGGGGGCGCGGGCACTGAAGCTTTCTTT CASSRGGAGTEAFF
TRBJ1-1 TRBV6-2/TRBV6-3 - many TGTGCCAGCAAGGCGGGGCTTGACACTGAAGCTTTCTTT CASKAGLDTEAFF
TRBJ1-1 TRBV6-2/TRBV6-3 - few TGTGCCATCTCCCCCCTATTCGGGCACCCGAACACTGAAGCTTTCTTT CAISPLFGHPNTEAFF
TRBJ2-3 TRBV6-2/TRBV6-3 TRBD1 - TGTGCCAGCAGTGACCGGGACAGCGGCACAGATACGCAGTATTTT CASSDRDSGTDTQYF
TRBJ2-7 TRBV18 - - TGTGCCAGCTCACCCGATCCCAGCTTTCGTACCTACGAGCAGTACTTC CASSPDPSFRTYEQYF